This is a list of T cell receptor beta chains from one sample in a study of T cell responses to AZD1222 COVID-19 vaccine. Produced via immunoSEQ multiplex PCR; TCRdb's table is partial and in-frame only. The table shows roughly 150,000 clones, with roughly 90% occurring only once. The sequencing used peripheral blood, collected on day 0 of AZD1222 vaccination. These receptors originate from an adult in good health. The conserved cysteine and the conserved F or W are not part of the CDR3 here. Fields, in order: J gene, V gene, CDR3 protein.

>TRBJ2-7|TRBV27
ASSQAGVYEQY
>TRBJ2-7|TRBV3-1/TRBV3-2
ASSQVGQAYEQY
>TRBJ2-3|TRBV10-3
AVSLGGRGMSSTDTQY
>TRBJ1-5|TRBV10-3
AISEGPDVGAQPQH
>TRBJ1-1|TRBV7-2
ASSSLNGGTTEAF
>TRBJ1-2|TRBV27
ASSSGAYYGYT
>TRBJ1-1|TRBV28
ASSFEGINTEAF
>TRBJ1-5|TRBV4-2
ASSQDRQAQPQH
>TRBJ1-2|TRBV24-1
ATSDRDRGYGYT
>TRBJ2-1|TRBV7-9
ASSSVLGDRQF
>TRBJ2-2|TRBV7-2
ASTLNTGELF
>TRBJ2-3|TRBV7-2
ASSLIAGGPPTDTQY
>TRBJ1-3|TRBV30
AWIGRSSGNTIY
>TRBJ1-2|TRBV12-3/TRBV12-4
ASSYREGYT
>TRBJ1-1|TRBV6-5
ASRVNRGTEAF
>TRBJ2-7|TRBV18
ASSPPTSSVGGGRTYEQY
>TRBJ2-7|TRBV7-2
ASSLGQGAGEQY
>TRBJ2-7|TRBV11-2
ASSASYEQY
>TRBJ2-5|TRBV29-1
SVWTGAQETQY
>TRBJ2-7|TRBV19
ASSIGGLERGEQY
>TRBJ2-1|TRBV4-3
ASSQDWGTGGNEQF
>TRBJ1-2|TRBV27
ASTSSTGAYGYT
>TRBJ1-1|TRBV10-3
AIMRGVEAF
>TRBJ2-2|TRBV7-8
ASSLGLTGGYTGELF
>TRBJ1-2|TRBV28
ASALVGFSGDYGYT
>TRBJ2-3|TRBV7-3
ASSFGGSGPDTQY
>TRBJ2-3|TRBV5-4
ASTPTWDYGTDTQY
>TRBJ1-1|TRBV5-1
ASSHGVVQNTEAF
>TRBJ2-7|TRBV28
ASRARDPGSYEQY
>TRBJ1-2|TRBV30
AWSGSGFGGYT
>TRBJ2-5|TRBV5-1
ASSLGQGRETQY
>TRBJ2-5|TRBV18
ASSPPDRGRETQY
>TRBJ1-1|TRBV5-8
ASSSRLGQENTEAF
>TRBJ1-2|TRBV3-1/TRBV3-2
ASSQARRTGDYGYT
>TRBJ2-7|TRBV25-1
ASSDYTGGPYEQY
>TRBJ1-4|TRBV3-1/TRBV3-2
ASSQELVGEKLF
>TRBJ1-5|TRBV2
ASMPGTSQPQH
>TRBJ1-6|TRBV11-2
ASSSDRDSPLH
>TRBJ1-2|TRBV5-6
ASSRGTGAIANYGYT
>TRBJ1-4|TRBV18
ASSPRQTNEKLF
>TRBJ1-4|TRBV9
ASSADGGTGWANEKLF
>TRBJ2-5|TRBV4-1
ASSQEGRGETQY
>TRBJ2-1|TRBV14
ASSQLAGVYNEQF
>TRBJ1-2|TRBV6-2/TRBV6-3
ASSLGPPGRYGYT
>TRBJ1-2|TRBV6-2/TRBV6-3
ASSVTQNYGYT
>TRBJ1-5|TRBV18
ASSPTAGQGRAQPQH
>TRBJ2-1|TRBV10-2
ASRVQGPWHEQF